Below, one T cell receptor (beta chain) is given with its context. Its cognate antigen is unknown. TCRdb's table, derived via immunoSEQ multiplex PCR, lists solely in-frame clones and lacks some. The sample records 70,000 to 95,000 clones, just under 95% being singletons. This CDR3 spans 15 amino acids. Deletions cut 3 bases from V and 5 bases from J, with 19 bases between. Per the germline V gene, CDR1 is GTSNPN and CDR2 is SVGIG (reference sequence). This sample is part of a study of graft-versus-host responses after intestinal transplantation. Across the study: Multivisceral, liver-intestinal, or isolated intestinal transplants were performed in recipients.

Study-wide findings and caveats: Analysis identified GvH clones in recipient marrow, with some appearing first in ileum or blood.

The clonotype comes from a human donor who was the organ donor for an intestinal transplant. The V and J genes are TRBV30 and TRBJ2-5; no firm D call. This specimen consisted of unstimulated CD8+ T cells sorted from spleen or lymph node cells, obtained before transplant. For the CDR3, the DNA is TGTGCCTGGAGGGAGCCGGCAGTCATCCAGGAGACCCAGTACTTC. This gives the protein CAWREPAVIQETQYF.